This TCR beta chain was captured by sequencing in a study of control samples from healthy donors and cancer patients. TCRdb's copy holds only in-frame clones and misses some; the assay was immunoSEQ multiplex PCR. The sample holds around 170,000 clones, almost 90% seen once. This CDR3 is built from 14 residues. Germline V gene lookup returns CDR1 SGHDT and CDR2 YYEEEE. Trimming shortened V by 3 bases and J by 1 base, and 8 bases separated the two germline ends. Sequenced sample: blood. This TCR was recovered from a woman in her 30s in good health. The chain uses TRBV5-6 and TRBJ2-1; no clear D gene. The CDR3 is CASSSRRSYNEQFF. The DNA of the CDR3 is TGTGCCAGCAGCTCTAGGCGATCCTACAATGAGCAGTTCTTC.